This T cell receptor (beta chain) was sequenced for a study of T-cell memory formation after mild COVID-19. This clonotype was observed many times. Its specificity is not known. Via MiXCR, TCRdb re-called the 5' RACE reads, giving one row per CDR3 protein. The table records under 250,000 distinct CDR3 sequences, 15% to 17% of them present only once. Study conclusions and caveats: A second wave expanding day 15 to 37 was CD4+-biased; contracting clones were balanced.

This CDR3 comprises 15 residues. Germline trimming cut 0 bases from V and 6 bases from J; bases unmatched to any gene: 6. Germline CDR1 reads SGHRS; CDR2 reads YFSETQ. The chain employs TRBV5-1 and TRBJ1-5; 7 bases map to TRBD1. The receptor comes from an adult woman who had mild COVID-19 (a few samples of this study predate the infection). Cell type and time point are not known. The sample taken for sequencing was PBMCs or a T cell subset sorted from them (not recorded which). CDR3 sequence reads: CASSLGGQSFQPQHF. CDR3 sequence (DNA): TGCGCCAGCAGCTTGGGGGGACAGTCATTTCAGCCCCAGCATTTT.